The present entry profiles one T cell receptor (beta chain) with its context. The protocol was immunoSEQ multiplex PCR, while the TCRdb copy is restricted to in-frame clones and leaves out a portion. The sample carries tens of thousands of clones, around 92% recorded once. The sample belongs to a study of memory CD8 T cells in hepatitis C reinfection. Study-wide context: After reinfection, a couple of primary-infection resolvers became chronically infected.

Time point defined: pre-reinfection, 55 to 20 weeks before reinfection detection. The sorted cells went straight to TCR sequencing with no prior in vitro expansion. The sequence was obtained from a man aged 18 to 30 with hepatitis C virus infection. Input material: naive CD8+ T cells sorted from blood.

The CDR3 nucleotides are TGTGCCAGCAGTCCCCTGGGGGCAGCAGACTATGGCTACACCTTC. Translating gives CASSPLGAADYGYTF. The rearrangement joins TRBV27 to TRBJ1-2; tentatively, D is TRBD1 (6 bases). The CDR3 contains 15 residues. V lost 5 bases to trimming and J lost 3 bases, with 16 bases between them. Germline CDR1 reads MNHEY; CDR2 reads SMNVEV (reference sequence).